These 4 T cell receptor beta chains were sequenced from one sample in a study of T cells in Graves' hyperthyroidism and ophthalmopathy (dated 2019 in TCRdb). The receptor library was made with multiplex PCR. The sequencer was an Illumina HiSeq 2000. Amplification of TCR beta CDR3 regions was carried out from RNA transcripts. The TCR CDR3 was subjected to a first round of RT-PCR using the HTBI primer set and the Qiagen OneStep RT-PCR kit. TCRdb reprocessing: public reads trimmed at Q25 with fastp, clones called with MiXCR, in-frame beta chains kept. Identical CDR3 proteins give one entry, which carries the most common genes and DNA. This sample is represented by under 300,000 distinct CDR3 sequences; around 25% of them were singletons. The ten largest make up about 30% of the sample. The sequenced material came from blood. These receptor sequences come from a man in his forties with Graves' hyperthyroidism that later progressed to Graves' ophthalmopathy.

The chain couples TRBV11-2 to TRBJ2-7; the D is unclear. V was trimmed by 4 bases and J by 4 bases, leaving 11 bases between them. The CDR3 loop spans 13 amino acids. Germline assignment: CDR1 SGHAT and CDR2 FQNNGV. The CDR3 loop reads CASSSVFGYEQYF. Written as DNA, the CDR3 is TGTGCCAGCAGCTCTGTGTTCGGGTACGAGCAGTACTTC.

CDR3 residues: CAISDRISQYQETQYF. The CDR3 DNA follows: TGTGCCATCAGTGACCGCATTAGCCAGTACCAAGAGACCCAGTACTTC. The genes are TRBV10-3 and TRBJ2-5; D gene unclear. The CDR3 has 16 residues. Germline lookup yields CDR1 ENHRY and CDR2 SYGVKD. Between the trimmed V and J ends, which lost 3 bases and 0 bases, there was a span of 14 bases.

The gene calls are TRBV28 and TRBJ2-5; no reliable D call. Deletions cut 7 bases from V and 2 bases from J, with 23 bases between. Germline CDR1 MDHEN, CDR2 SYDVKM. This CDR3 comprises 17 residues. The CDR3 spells CASTHLTRRLRQETQYF. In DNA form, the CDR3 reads TGTGCCAGCACACACCTTACACGCCGGTTGCGGCAAGAGACCCAGTACTTC.

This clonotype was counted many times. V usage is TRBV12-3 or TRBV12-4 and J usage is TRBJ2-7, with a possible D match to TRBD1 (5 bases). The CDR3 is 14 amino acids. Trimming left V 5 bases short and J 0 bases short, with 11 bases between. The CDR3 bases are TGTGCCAGCAGTGATAGGGGTAACTCCTACGAGCAGTACTTC. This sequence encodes CASSDRGNSYEQYF.